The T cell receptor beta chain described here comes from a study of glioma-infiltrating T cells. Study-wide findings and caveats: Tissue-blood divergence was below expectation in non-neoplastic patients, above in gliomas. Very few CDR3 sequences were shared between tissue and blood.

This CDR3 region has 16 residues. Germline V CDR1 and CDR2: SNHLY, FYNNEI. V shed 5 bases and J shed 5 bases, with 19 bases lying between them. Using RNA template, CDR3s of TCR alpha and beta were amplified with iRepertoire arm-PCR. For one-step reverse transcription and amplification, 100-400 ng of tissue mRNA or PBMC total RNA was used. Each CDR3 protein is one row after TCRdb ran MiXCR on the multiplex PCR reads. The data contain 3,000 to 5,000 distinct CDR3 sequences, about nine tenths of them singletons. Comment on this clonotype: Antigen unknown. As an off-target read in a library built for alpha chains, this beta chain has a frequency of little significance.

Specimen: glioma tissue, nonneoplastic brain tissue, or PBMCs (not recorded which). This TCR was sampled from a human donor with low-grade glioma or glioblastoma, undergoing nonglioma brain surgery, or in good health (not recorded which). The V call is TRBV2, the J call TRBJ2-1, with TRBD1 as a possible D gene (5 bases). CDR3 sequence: CASSLDTPTGNNEQFF. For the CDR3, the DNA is TGTGCCAGCAGTCTCGACACGCCTACAGGCAACAATGAGCAGTTCTTC.